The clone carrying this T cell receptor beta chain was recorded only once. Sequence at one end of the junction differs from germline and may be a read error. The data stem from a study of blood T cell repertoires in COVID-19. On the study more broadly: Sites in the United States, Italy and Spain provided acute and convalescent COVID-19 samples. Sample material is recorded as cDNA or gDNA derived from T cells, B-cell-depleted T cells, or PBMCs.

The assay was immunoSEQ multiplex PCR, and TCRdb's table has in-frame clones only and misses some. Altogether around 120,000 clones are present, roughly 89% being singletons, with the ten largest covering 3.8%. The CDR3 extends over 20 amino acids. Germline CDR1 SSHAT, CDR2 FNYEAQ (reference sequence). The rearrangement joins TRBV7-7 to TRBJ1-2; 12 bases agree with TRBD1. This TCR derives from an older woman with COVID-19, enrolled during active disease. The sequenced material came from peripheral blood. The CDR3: CASRSGTGGKGSRFRYGYTF. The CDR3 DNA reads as TGTGCTAGCAGGTCCGGGACAGGGGGCAAAGGATCGAGGTTTCGCTATGGCTACACCTTC.